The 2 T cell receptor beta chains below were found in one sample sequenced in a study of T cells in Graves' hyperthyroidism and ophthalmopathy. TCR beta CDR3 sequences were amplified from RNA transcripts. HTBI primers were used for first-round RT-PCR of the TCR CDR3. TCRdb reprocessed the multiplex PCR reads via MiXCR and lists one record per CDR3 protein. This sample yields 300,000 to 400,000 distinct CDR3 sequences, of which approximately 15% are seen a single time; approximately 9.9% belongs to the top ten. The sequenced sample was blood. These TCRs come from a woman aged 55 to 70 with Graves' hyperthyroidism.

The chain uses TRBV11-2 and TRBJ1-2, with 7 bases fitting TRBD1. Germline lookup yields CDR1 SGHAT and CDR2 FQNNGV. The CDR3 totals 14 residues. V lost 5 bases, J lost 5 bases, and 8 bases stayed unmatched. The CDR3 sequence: CASSQAGTDYGYTF. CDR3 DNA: TGTGCCAGCAGCCAAGCCGGGACAGATTATGGCTACACCTTC.

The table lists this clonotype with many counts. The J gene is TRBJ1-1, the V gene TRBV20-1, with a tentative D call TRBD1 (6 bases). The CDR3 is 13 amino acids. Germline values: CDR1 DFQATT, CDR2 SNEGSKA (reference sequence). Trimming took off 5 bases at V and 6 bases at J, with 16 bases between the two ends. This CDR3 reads CSARRQDLPEAFF. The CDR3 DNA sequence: TGCAGTGCTCGTAGACAGGACCTCCCTGAAGCTTTCTTT.